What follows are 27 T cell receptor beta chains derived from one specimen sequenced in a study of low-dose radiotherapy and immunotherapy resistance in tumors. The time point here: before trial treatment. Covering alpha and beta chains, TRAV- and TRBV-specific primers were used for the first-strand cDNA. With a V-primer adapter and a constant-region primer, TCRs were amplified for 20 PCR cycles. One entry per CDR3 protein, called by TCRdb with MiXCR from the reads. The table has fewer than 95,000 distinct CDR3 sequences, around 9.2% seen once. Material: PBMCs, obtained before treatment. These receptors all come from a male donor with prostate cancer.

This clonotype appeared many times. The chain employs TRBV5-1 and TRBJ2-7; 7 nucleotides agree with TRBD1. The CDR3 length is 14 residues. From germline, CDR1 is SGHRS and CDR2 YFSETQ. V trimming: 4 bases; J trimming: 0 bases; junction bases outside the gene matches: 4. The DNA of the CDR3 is TGCGCCAGCAGCGACCGGGACAGCTCCTACGAGCAGTACTTC. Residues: CASSDRDSSYEQYF.

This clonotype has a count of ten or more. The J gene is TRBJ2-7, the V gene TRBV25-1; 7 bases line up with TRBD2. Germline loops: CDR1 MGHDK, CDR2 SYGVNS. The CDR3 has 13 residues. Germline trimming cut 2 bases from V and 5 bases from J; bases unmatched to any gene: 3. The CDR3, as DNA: TGTGCCAGCAGTGAAGGGGGGGGGAACGAGCAGTACTTC. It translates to CASSEGGGNEQYF.

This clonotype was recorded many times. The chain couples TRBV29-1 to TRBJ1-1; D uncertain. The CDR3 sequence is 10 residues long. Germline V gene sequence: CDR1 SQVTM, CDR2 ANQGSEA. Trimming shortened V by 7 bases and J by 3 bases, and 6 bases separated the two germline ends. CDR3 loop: CSAKDTEAFF. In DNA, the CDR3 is TGCAGCGCCAAAGACACTGAAGCTTTCTTT.

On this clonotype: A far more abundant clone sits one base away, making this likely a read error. The CDR3 is CASSYPNRPEGNEQYF. The CDR3 coding sequence is TGTGCCAGCAGTTACCCGAACCGCCCGGAAGGCAATGAGCAGTACTTC. The rearrangement joins TRBV6-6 to TRBJ2-7; D remains ambiguous. V was clipped by 2 bases and J by 7 bases, with 21 bases between them. This CDR3 contains 16 residues. Germline V gives CDR1 MNHNY, CDR2 SVGAGI (reference sequence).

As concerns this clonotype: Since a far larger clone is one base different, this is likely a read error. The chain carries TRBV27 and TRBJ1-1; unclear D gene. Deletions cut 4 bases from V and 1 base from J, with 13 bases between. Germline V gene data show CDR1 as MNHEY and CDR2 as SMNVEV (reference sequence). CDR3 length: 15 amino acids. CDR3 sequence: CASSSIQEGNTEAFF. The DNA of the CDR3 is TGTGCCAGCAGTTCCATCCAGGAGGGGAACACTGAAGCTTTCTTT.

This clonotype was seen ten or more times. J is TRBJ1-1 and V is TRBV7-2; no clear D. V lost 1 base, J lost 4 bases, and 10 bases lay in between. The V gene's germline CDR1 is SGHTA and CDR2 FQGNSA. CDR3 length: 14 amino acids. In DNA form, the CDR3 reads TGTGCCAGCAGCTTAGGTCAGAAAAGCACTGAAGCTTTCTTT. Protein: CASSLGQKSTEAFF.

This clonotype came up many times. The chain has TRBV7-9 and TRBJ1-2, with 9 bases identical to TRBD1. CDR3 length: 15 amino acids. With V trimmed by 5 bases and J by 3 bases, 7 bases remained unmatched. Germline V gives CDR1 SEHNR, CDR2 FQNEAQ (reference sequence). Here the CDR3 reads CASSPTGGRDYGYTF. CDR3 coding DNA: TGTGCCAGCAGCCCGACAGGGGGGAGGGACTATGGCTACACCTTC.

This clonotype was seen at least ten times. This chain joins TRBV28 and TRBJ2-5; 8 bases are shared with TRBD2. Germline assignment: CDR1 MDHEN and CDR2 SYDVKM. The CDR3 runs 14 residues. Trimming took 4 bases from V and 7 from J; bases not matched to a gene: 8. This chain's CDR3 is CASSSPGLVGTQYF. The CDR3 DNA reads TGTGCCAGCAGTTCCCCGGGACTAGTGGGGACCCAGTACTTC.

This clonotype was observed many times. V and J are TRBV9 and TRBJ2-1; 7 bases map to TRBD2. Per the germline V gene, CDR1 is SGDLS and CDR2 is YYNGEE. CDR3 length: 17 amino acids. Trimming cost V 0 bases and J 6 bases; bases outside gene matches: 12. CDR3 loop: CASSVGRGVDNSNEQFF. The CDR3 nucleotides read TGTGCCAGCAGCGTAGGCCGGGGGGTGGACAATTCCAATGAGCAGTTCTTC.

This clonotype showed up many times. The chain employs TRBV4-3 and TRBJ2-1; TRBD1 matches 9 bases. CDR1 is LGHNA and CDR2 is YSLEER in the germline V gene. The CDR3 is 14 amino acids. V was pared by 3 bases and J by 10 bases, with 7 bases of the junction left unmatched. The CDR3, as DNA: TGCGCCAGCAGCCAGGATGACAGGGGGGGCGAGCAGTTCTTC. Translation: CASSQDDRGGEQFF.

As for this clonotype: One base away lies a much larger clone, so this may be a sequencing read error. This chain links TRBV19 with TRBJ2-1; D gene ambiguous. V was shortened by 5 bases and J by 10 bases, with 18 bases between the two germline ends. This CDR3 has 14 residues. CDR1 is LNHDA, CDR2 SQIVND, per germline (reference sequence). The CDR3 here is CASSFARSSYEQFF. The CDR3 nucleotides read TGTGCCAGTAGTTTCGCTAGGAGCTCCTACGAGCAGTTCTTC.

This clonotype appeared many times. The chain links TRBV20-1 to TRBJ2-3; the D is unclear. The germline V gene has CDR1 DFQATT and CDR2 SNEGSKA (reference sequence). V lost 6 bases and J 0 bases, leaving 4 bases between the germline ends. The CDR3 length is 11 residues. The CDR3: CSALSTDTQYF. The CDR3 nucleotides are TGCAGTGCACTGAGCACAGATACGCAGTATTTT.

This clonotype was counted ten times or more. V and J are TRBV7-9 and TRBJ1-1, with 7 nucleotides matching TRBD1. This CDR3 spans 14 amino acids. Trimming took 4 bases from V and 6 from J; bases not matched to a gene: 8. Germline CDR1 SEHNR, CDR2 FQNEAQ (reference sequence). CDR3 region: CASSSGRQGAEAFF. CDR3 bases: TGTGCCAGCAGCTCTGGGCGACAGGGAGCTGAAGCTTTCTTT.

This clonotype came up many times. The CDR3 spells CASSFTSRSTDTQYF. In DNA, the CDR3 is TGTGCCAGCAGTTTCACTAGCAGGAGCACAGATACGCAGTATTTT. The chain is built from TRBV28 and TRBJ2-3; a weak D match, TRBD2 (6 bases). The germline V and J ends were trimmed by 3 bases and 0 bases, with 10 bases remaining between them. The CDR3 loop spans 15 amino acids. Looked up from germline, CDR1 is MDHEN and CDR2 is SYDVKM. Drawing the rest from reference TRBV28 and TRBJ2-3, the complete variable domain is DVKVTQSSRYLVKRTGEKVFLECVQDMDHENMFWYRQDPGLGLRLIYFSYDVKMKEKGDIPEGYSVSREKKERFSLILESASTNQTSMYLCASSFTSRSTDTQYFGPGTRLTVL.

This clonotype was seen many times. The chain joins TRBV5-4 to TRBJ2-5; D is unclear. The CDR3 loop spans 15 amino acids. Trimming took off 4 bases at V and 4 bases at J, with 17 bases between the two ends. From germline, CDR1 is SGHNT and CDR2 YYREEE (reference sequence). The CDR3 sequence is CASSTPTVTPETQYF. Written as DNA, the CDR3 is TGTGCCAGCAGCACACCGACCGTAACCCCAGAGACCCAGTACTTC.

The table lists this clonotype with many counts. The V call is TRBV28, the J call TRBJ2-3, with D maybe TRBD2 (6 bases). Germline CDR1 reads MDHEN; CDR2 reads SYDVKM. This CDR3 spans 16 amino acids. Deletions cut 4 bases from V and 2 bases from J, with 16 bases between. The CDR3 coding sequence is TGTGCCAGCAGTTATAATTCAGCGGGCTACACAGATACGCAGTATTTT. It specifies CASSYNSAGYTDTQYF.

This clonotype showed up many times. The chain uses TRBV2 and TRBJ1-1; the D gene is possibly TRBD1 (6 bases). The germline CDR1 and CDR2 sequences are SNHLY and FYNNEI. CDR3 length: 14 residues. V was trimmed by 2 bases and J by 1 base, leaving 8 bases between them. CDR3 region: CASSERQENTEAFF. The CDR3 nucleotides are TGTGCCAGCAGTGAAAGACAGGAGAACACTGAAGCTTTCTTT.

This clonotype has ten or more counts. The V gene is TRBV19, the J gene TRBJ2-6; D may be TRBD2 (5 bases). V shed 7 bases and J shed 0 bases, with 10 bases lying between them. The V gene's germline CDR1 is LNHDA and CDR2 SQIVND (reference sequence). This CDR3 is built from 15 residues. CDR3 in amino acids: CASIPGSSGANVLTF. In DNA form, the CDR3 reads TGTGCCAGTATCCCTGGGAGCTCTGGGGCCAACGTCCTGACTTTC.

CDR3 loop: CASSQGPAGTQYF. The DNA of the CDR3 is TGCGCCAGCAGCCAGGGGCCAGCCGGCACGCAGTATTTT. V gene TRBV4-3 combines with J gene TRBJ2-3, with a tentative D call TRBD1 (5 bases). V lost 3 bases to trimming and J lost 9 bases, with 13 bases between them. Germline lookup yields CDR1 LGHNA and CDR2 YSLEER. There are 13 residues in the CDR3.

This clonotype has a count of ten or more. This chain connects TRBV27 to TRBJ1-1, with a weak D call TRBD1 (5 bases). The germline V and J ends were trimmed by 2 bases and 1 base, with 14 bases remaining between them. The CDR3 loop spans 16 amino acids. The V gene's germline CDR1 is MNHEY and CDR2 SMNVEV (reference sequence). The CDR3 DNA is TGTGCCAGCAGTTTAGCGGGAAGGGGCTGGAACACTGAAGCTTTCTTT. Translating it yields CASSLAGRGWNTEAFF.

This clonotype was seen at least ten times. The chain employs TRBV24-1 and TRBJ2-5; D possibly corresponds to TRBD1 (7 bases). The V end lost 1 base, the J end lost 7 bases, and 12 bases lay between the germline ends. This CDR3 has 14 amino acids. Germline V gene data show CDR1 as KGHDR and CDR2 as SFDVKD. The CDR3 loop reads CATSDFGQGGTQYF. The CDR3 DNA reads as TGTGCCACCAGTGATTTCGGGCAGGGGGGGACCCAGTACTTC.

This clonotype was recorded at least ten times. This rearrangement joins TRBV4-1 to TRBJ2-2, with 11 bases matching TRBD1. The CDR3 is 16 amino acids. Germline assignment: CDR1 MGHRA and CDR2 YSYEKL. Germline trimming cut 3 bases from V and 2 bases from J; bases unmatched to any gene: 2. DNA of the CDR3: TGCGCCAGCAGCCAGTGGACAGGGGGCAACACCGGGGAGCTGTTTTTT. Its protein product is CASSQWTGGNTGELFF.

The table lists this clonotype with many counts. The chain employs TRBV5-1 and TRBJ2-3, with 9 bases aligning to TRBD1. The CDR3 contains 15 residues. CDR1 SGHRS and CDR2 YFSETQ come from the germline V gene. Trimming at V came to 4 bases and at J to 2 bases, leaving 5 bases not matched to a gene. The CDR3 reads CASSRTGVVTDTQYF. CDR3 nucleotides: TGCGCCAGCAGCCGGACAGGGGTAGTCACAGATACGCAGTATTTT.

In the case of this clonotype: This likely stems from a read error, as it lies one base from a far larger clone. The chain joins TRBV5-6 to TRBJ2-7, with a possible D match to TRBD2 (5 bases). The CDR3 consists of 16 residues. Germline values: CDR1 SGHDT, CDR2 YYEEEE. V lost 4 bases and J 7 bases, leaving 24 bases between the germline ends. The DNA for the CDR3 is TGTGCCAGCAGCCCCCCCGGAGCGGTTTCCTACAATGAGCAGTACTTC. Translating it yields CASSPPGAVSYNEQYF.

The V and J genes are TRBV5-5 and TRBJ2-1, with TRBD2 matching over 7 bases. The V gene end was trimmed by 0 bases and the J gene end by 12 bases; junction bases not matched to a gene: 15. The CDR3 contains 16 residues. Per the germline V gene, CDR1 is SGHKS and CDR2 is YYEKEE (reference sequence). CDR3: CASSLEPSGLSRGQFF. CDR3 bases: TGTGCCAGCAGCTTGGAACCCTCGGGACTAAGTCGGGGGCAGTTCTTC.

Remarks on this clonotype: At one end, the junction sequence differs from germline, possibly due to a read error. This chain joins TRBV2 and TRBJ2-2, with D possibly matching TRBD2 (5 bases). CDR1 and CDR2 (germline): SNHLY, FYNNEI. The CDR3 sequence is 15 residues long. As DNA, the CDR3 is TGTGCCAGTATGCGCGGGCCCATTAGTACCGGGGTGCTGTTTTTT. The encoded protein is CASMRGPISTGVLFF.

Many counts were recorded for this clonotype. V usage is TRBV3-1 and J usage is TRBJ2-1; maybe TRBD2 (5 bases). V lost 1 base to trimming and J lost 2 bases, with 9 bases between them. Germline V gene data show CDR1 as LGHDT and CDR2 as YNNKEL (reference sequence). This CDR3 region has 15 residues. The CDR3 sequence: CASSQVREPYNEQFF. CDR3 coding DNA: TGTGCCAGCAGCCAAGTGAGGGAGCCCTACAATGAGCAGTTCTTC.